The 32 T cell receptor beta chains below were found in one sample sequenced in a study of blood T cell repertoires in COVID-19. TCRdb keeps only in-frame clones here, not all; method: immunoSEQ multiplex PCR. The table lists approximately 100,000 clones, around 85% of them singletons. The specimen sequenced was peripheral blood. These receptor sequences come from a woman between 65 and 79 years old with active or convalescent COVID-19.

Here the CDR3 reads CASRGASGANVLTF. CDR3 DNA: TGCGCCAGCAGGGGGGCATCTGGGGCCAACGTCCTGACTTTC. V gene TRBV5-1 combines with J gene TRBJ2-6, with a possible D match to TRBD1 (6 bases). The CDR3 totals 14 residues. Germline V CDR1 and CDR2: SGHRS, YFSETQ. V was clipped by 5 bases and J by 1 base, with 7 bases between them.

V is TRBV4-3 and J is TRBJ2-5; 7 bases agree with TRBD1. The germline V gene encodes CDR1 LGHNA and CDR2 YSLEER. The CDR3 has 15 residues. V lost 1 base to trimming and J lost 3 bases; unmatched junction nucleotides: 5. For the CDR3, the DNA is TGCGCCAGCAGCCAAGGGGAGACAGGGAAAGAGACCCAGTACTTC. As protein: CASSQGETGKETQYF.

This clone was recorded only once. The genes are TRBV28 and TRBJ1-4; the D is unclear. Germline V gene sequence: CDR1 MDHEN, CDR2 SYDVKM. V was cut by 5 bases and J by 8 bases, with 18 bases left in between. The CDR3 contains 15 residues. The CDR3 spells CASSPGASGGEKLFF. The CDR3 coding sequence is TGTGCCAGCAGTCCGGGCGCGTCCGGCGGGGAAAAACTGTTTTTT.

The chain recombines TRBV18 with TRBJ1-1; 8 positions agree with TRBD1. V was pared by 3 bases and J by 5 bases, with 14 bases of the junction left unmatched. In germline, CDR1 is KGHSH, CDR2 LQKENI. This CDR3 comprises 17 residues. Here the CDR3 reads CASSPTGTGRTRTEAFF. CDR3 DNA sequence: TGTGCCAGCTCACCGACCGGGACAGGCCGAACAAGGACTGAAGCTTTCTTT.

This clone was counted only a few times. Other DNA sequences of this sample code for an identical CDR3. The rearrangement links TRBV12-5 to TRBJ1-5; TRBD1 agrees at 10 bases. The V gene end was trimmed by 7 bases and the J gene end by 7 bases; junction bases not matched to a gene: 4. This CDR3 region has 13 residues. Germline values: CDR1 LGHNT, CDR2 FRNRAP. The CDR3 sequence: CASAWDRGQPQHF. CDR3 in DNA: TGTGCTAGTGCCTGGGACAGGGGACAGCCCCAGCATTTT.

This chain joins TRBV4-1 and TRBJ2-7; 7 bases fit TRBD1. The CDR3 runs to 16 residues. The J segment lost 6 bases and the V segment lost 0 bases, leaving 11 bases of the junction unmatched. Germline-derived CDR1 and CDR2 are MGHRA and YSYEKL. CDR3 residues: CASSQEWGQTLREQYF. Written as DNA, the CDR3 is TGCGCCAGCAGCCAAGAATGGGGACAGACCCTCCGCGAGCAGTACTTC.

The chain links TRBV4-1 to TRBJ1-3, with a possible D match to TRBD1 (5 bases). V was clipped by 4 bases and J by 16 bases, with 20 bases between them. The CDR3 is 13 residues long. Looked up from germline, CDR1 is MGHRA and CDR2 is YSYEKL. CDR3 sequence: CASSPERGASPYF. The DNA for the CDR3 is TGCGCCAGCAGCCCAGAACGCGGGGCCTCCCCTTATTTT.

The J gene is TRBJ2-5, the V gene TRBV5-5, with D possibly TRBD1 on 6 matching bases. V lost 3 bases to trimming and J lost 1 base, with 13 bases between them. The CDR3 has 15 residues. In germline, CDR1 is SGHKS, CDR2 YYEKEE (reference sequence). CDR3 amino acids: CASSSSGATQETQYF. The CDR3 bases are TGTGCCAGCAGCTCATCAGGGGCGACCCAAGAGACCCAGTACTTC.

This rearrangement joins TRBV3-1 (or the pseudogene TRBV3-2) to TRBJ2-2; TRBD1 agrees at 7 bases. The V gene's germline CDR1 is LGHDT and CDR2 YNNKEL (reference sequence). Trimming took 10 bases from V and 3 from J; bases not matched to a gene: 8. This CDR3 has 14 residues. Written as DNA, the CDR3 is TGTGCCACCTACCAGGGGGTTGACACCGGGGAGCTGTTTTTT. Its translation is CATYQGVDTGELFF.

The chain employs TRBV28 and TRBJ2-5; 13 bases agree with TRBD2. This CDR3 has 20 amino acids. V trimming: 2 bases; J trimming: 5 bases; junction bases outside the gene matches: 17. Per the germline V gene, CDR1 is MDHEN and CDR2 is SYDVKM. The chain's CDR3 is CASSLKWTSGSSRFLETQYF. The CDR3 DNA is TGTGCCAGCAGTTTAAAGTGGACTAGCGGGAGTTCTAGGTTTCTTGAGACCCAGTACTTC.

The chain couples TRBV5-1 to TRBJ1-5; TRBD1 matches at 8 bases. The CDR3 is made up of 15 amino acids. V trimming: 4 bases; J trimming: 5 bases; junction bases outside the gene matches: 8. Germline V gene lookup returns CDR1 SGHRS and CDR2 YFSETQ. The CDR3 region has the DNA TGCGCCAGCAGCATTCAGGGGGCAGACGATCAGCCCCAGCATTTT. Its translation: CASSIQGADDQPQHF.

The V call is TRBV6-5, the J call TRBJ1-6; no clear D gene. The V gene's germline CDR1 is MNHEY and CDR2 SVGAGI. The CDR3 runs 16 residues. V was pared by 0 bases and J by 0 bases, with 6 bases between. The chain's CDR3 is CASSYSKHSYNSPLHF. As DNA, the CDR3 is TGTGCCAGCAGTTACTCGAAACACTCCTATAATTCACCCCTCCACTTT.

This clone was seen once. This chain uses TRBV24-1 with TRBJ2-1, with TRBD2 matching 9 bases. J gave up 9 bases and V 9 bases, and 17 bases lay outside the gene matches. The CDR3 is 16 amino acids. The germline V gene has CDR1 KGHDR and CDR2 SFDVKD. The CDR3 region has the DNA TGTGCCACCCGCGGATATCTAGCGGGGAGTTTGACTGAGCAGTTCTTC. As protein: CATRGYLAGSLTEQFF.

This clone was recorded a few times. The V call is TRBV7-2, the J call TRBJ2-7; unclear D gene. CDR1 and CDR2 from the germline V gene are SGHTA and FQGNSA. The CDR3 has 15 amino acids. V was trimmed by 2 bases and J by 1 base, leaving 12 bases between them. CDR3: CASSLRSIQSYEQYF. In nucleotides, the CDR3 is TGTGCCAGCAGCTTAAGGTCCATACAGTCCTACGAGCAGTACTTC.

The chain recombines TRBV10-3 with TRBJ2-2; no clear D. Germline CDR1 is ENHRY and CDR2 is SYGVKD. Trimming pared 0 bases from V and 4 bases from J, leaving 6 bases between. The CDR3 has 14 residues. CDR3: CAISESAGTGELFF. The CDR3 DNA follows: TGTGCCATCAGTGAGTCCGCAGGCACCGGGGAGCTGTTTTTT.

V and J are TRBV18 and TRBJ1-5; 7 positions match TRBD1. The CDR3 covers 14 residues. Germline CDR1 KGHSH, CDR2 LQKENI. After removal of 4 bases from V and 7 bases from J, the junction contained 7 bases not matched to a gene. The chain's CDR3 is CASSHDRVVQPQHF. The CDR3 DNA reads as TGTGCCAGCTCACACGACAGGGTAGTACAGCCCCAGCATTTT.

V is TRBV28 and J is TRBJ1-1; D may be TRBD1 (6 bases). CDR1 MDHEN and CDR2 SYDVKM come from the germline V gene. CDR3 length equals 13 residues. The germline V and J ends were trimmed by 7 bases and 10 bases, with 19 bases remaining between them. The CDR3 reads CASTNTRGGAAFF. For the CDR3, the DNA is TGTGCCAGCACGAATACCAGAGGGGGGGCAGCTTTCTTT.

This clone occurred a few times. The J gene is TRBJ2-7, the V gene TRBV10-3; D uncertain. V was trimmed by 6 bases and J by 1 base, leaving 13 bases between them. There are 14 residues in the CDR3. Germline CDR1 ENHRY, CDR2 SYGVKD. CDR3 sequence (DNA): TGTGCCATCAGATCAGTGGCGGTTTCCTACGAGCAGTACTTC. Translation gives CAIRSVAVSYEQYF.

J is TRBJ2-3 and V is TRBV7-2; D possibly corresponds to TRBD2 (5 bases). This CDR3 is built from 14 residues. V dropped 8 bases and J dropped 0 bases, with 12 bases sitting between them. Germline lookup yields CDR1 SGHTA and CDR2 FQGNSA. CDR3 protein: CASWRLSSTDTQYF. For the CDR3, the DNA is TGTGCCAGCTGGCGACTAAGTAGCACAGATACGCAGTATTTT.

This clone was seen once. J is TRBJ2-7 and V is TRBV9, with 10 bases that match TRBD1. Germline CDR1 and CDR2: SGDLS and YYNGEE. Trimming took 4 bases from V and 6 from J; bases not matched to a gene: 7. CDR3 length: 14 amino acids. DNA for the CDR3: TGTGCCAGCAGCCCCCAGGGACAGGGGAGCGAGCAGTACTTC. It specifies CASSPQGQGSEQYF.

The chain combines TRBV27 with TRBJ2-2; TRBD2 matches at 7 bases. Losses at the gene ends were 5 bases for V and 7 bases for J; bases not matched to a gene: 10. CDR3 length: 15 amino acids. Germline V gives CDR1 MNHEY, CDR2 SMNVEV (reference sequence). CDR3 nucleotide sequence: TGTGCCAGCAGTACAATTGCGGGGGTTGGCGGGGAGCTGTTTTTT. This gives the protein CASSTIAGVGGELFF.

The chain uses TRBV6-5 and TRBJ2-1; 8 nucleotides match TRBD2. V lost 5 bases, J lost 8 bases, and 8 bases stayed unmatched. Germline CDR1 is MNHEY and CDR2 is SVGAGI. The CDR3 has 14 residues. CDR3 protein: CASSRTSSRDEQFF. DNA for the CDR3: TGTGCCAGCAGTCGGACTAGCTCTAGGGATGAGCAGTTCTTC.

The rearrangement uses TRBV14 and TRBJ1-5; no reliable D call. Germline V gene sequence: CDR1 SGHDN, CDR2 FVKESK. V lost 4 bases, J lost 4 bases, and 8 bases lay in between. This CDR3 has 13 amino acids. For the CDR3, the DNA is TGTGCCAGCAGCCTACAACATAATCAGCCCCAGCATTTT. Encoded protein: CASSLQHNQPQHF.

The rearrangement uses TRBV18 and TRBJ2-1, with 9 bases lining up with TRBD2. Germline V CDR1 and CDR2: KGHSH, LQKENI. The CDR3 is 16 amino acids. J was trimmed by 6 bases and V by 0 bases; bases with no gene match: 6. Here the CDR3 reads CASSPPGAGGINEQFF. The CDR3, as DNA: TGTGCCAGCTCACCACCGGGAGCGGGAGGCATCAATGAGCAGTTCTTC.

The chain couples TRBV2 to TRBJ1-2, with D unresolved. The CDR3 covers 12 residues. Trimming left V 1 base short and J 10 bases short, with 10 bases between. Germline CDR1 is SNHLY and CDR2 is FYNNEI. The CDR3 loop is CASSEVGGSYTF. The CDR3 DNA reads as TGTGCCAGCAGTGAAGTGGGAGGTTCCTACACCTTC. Variable domain in full (rest from reference TRBV2 and TRBJ1-2): EPEVTQTPSHQVTQMGQEVILRCVPISNHLYFYWYRQILGQKVEFLVSFYNNEISEKSEIFDDQFSVERPDGSNFTLKIRSTKLEDSAMYFCASSEVGGSYTFGSGTRLTVV.

The count of this clone is one. V is TRBV3-1 (or the pseudogene TRBV3-2) and J is TRBJ2-3, with D perhaps matching TRBD1 (5 bases). CDR1 and CDR2 from the germline V gene are LGHDT and YNNKEL (reference sequence). This CDR3 has 14 amino acids. Deletions cut 1 base from V and 10 bases from J, with 15 bases between. CDR3 residues: CASSQGSGSGPQYF. CDR3 sequence (DNA): TGTGCCAGCAGCCAAGGTTCAGGGTCGGGTCCGCAGTATTTT.

This clone appeared once. The chain is built from TRBV2 and TRBJ2-2, with D possibly matching TRBD1 (5 bases). The germline V and J ends were trimmed by 7 bases and 1 base, with 10 bases remaining between them. CDR3 length: 14 amino acids. The germline CDR1 and CDR2 sequences are SNHLY and FYNNEI. CDR3 sequence: CASKETENTGELFF. In DNA form, the CDR3 reads TGTGCCAGCAAGGAGACAGAGAACACCGGGGAGCTGTTTTTT.

The V gene is TRBV9, the J gene TRBJ2-1; D might be TRBD2 (5 bases). The CDR3 extends over 13 amino acids. The V and J ends lost 1 base and 7 bases respectively, with 9 bases between them. The germline gives CDR1 SGDLS, CDR2 YYNGEE. CDR3: CASSVSPGNEQFF. The CDR3 DNA reads TGTGCCAGCAGCGTAAGTCCGGGGAATGAGCAGTTCTTC.

Only a few counts were recorded for this clone. The V gene is TRBV7-2, the J gene TRBJ1-2; the D is unclear. CDR1 is SGHTA and CDR2 is FQGNSA in the germline V gene. With 0 bases removed from V and 3 bases from J, the gap between germline ends came to 14 bases. This CDR3 comprises 16 residues. In DNA, the CDR3 is TGTGCCAGCAGCTTAGCGGAGAGGCGACGGGACTATGGCTACACCTTC. Protein: CASSLAERRRDYGYTF.

The genes are TRBV18 and TRBJ1-1; no reliable D call. The germline V and J ends were trimmed by 3 bases and 0 bases, with 17 bases remaining between them. The CDR3 spans 17 residues. Per the germline V gene, CDR1 is KGHSH and CDR2 is LQKENI. DNA for the CDR3: TGTGCCAGCTCACCGGTCGCGTCTTCCCCCATGAACACTGAAGCTTTCTTT. This gives the protein CASSPVASSPMNTEAFF.

V gene TRBV5-1 combines with J gene TRBJ1-1; weak D call: TRBD1 (6 bases). The CDR3 covers 13 residues. The V gene's germline CDR1 is SGHRS and CDR2 YFSETQ. Trimming removed 0 bases at V and 7 bases at J, with 10 bases between. CDR3 DNA: TGCGCCAGCAGCTTGGCAGGGGTGAATGAAGCTTTCTTT. Encoded protein: CASSLAGVNEAFF.

The chain uses TRBV29-1 and TRBJ2-1, with TRBD2 matching over 13 bases. The CDR3 is 19 amino acids. Unmatched junction bases numbered 10, after V lost 2 bases and J lost 0 bases. CDR1 and CDR2 (germline): SQVTM, ANQGSEA. The CDR3 region is CSVEFVTSGRYSSYNEQFF. The CDR3 nucleotides are TGCAGCGTTGAATTTGTGACTAGCGGGAGGTATAGCTCCTACAATGAGCAGTTCTTC.